These T cell receptor beta chains were read from a single sample in a study of blood T cell repertoires in COVID-19. Sequencing used immunoSEQ multiplex PCR; TCRdb keeps in-frame clones, though not all of them. The data show over 300,000 clones, with around 89% seen just once and 6.5% to 7% held by the top ten. Sequencing was carried out using peripheral blood. Every receptor here comes from a man aged 18 to 30 with active or convalescent COVID-19. Both conserved end residues are part of each CDR3. D genes are given only for firm matches. Expanded clones get a size class; other rows say once, few or many, or leave the size out.

.	.	TRBV6-1	TRBJ1-1	CASSENAGNTEAFF	TGTGCCAGCAGTGAAAATGCGGGGAACACTGAAGCTTTCTTT
.	.	TRBV28	TRBJ1-2	CASSLGTQVGYTF	TGTGCCAGCAGTTTAGGGACTCAGGTTGGCTACACCTTC
TRBD1	.	TRBV4-1	TRBJ2-7	CASSQDRQGASEQYF	TGCGCCAGCAGCCAAGATCGTCAGGGGGCGAGCGAGCAGTACTTC
TRBD1	.	TRBV19	TRBJ2-1	CATQKRQGASYNEQFF	TGTGCCACACAAAAACGACAGGGGGCTTCCTACAATGAGCAGTTCTTC
.	once	TRBV5-1	TRBJ1-4	CASSTTATNEKLFF	TGCGCCAGCAGCACGACAGCAACTAATGAAAAACTGTTTTTT
.	few	TRBV19	TRBJ1-1	CASSKQGRTEAFF	TGTGCCAGTAGTAAACAGGGTAGGACTGAAGCTTTCTTT
.	.	TRBV5-1	TRBJ1-2	CASSSGSTNYGYTF	TGCGCCAGCAGCTCGGGGTCGACTAACTATGGCTACACCTTC
TRBD1	.	TRBV6-5	TRBJ1-1	CASRRTGGTEAFF	TGTGCCAGCAGACGGACAGGGGGCACTGAAGCTTTCTTT
TRBD1	.	TRBV6-1	TRBJ1-5	CASSEKGRQGRSNQPQHF	TGTGCCAGCAGTGAAAAAGGAAGACAGGGGAGGAGCAATCAGCCCCAGCATTTT
.	.	TRBV5-4	TRBJ1-1	CASSPAGAQTEAFF	TGTGCCAGCAGCCCTGCGGGGGCGCAAACTGAAGCTTTCTTT
TRBD2	.	TRBV7-2	TRBJ2-7	CASSIRTSGIGFYEQYF	TGTGCCAGCAGCATTAGGACTAGCGGGATCGGCTTCTACGAGCAGTACTTC
.	.	TRBV6-6	TRBJ1-3	CASSYSVVGAGNTIYF	TGTGCCAGCAGTTACTCGGTTGTGGGGGCGGGAAACACCATATATTTT
.	once	TRBV29-1	TRBJ2-1	CSVEAGNYNEQFF	TGCAGCGTTGAGGCAGGCAACTACAATGAGCAGTTCTTC
TRBD2	once	TRBV4-3	TRBJ2-1	CASSQDTASGVEQFF	TGCGCCAGCAGCCAAGATACGGCTAGCGGAGTTGAGCAGTTCTTC
TRBD1	.	TRBV6-5	TRBJ1-5	CASSFIRGLGDQPQHF	TGTGCCAGCAGTTTTATAAGGGGGCTAGGGGATCAGCCCCAGCATTTT
.	.	TRBV6-5	TRBJ2-1	CASTPGFNEQFF	TGTGCCAGCACGCCGGGATTCAATGAGCAGTTCTTC
.	.	TRBV28	TRBJ1-1	CASSRSPAEAFF	TGTGCCAGCAGTCGCTCGCCAGCTGAAGCTTTCTTT
.	.	TRBV25-1	TRBJ1-4	CASRNSGGGGEKLFF	TGTGCCAGCAGGAACTCTGGGGGAGGGGGGGAAAAACTGTTTTTT
.	.	TRBV2	TRBJ1-5	CASSMYRDSNQPQHF	TGTGCCAGCAGTATGTACAGGGATAGCAATCAGCCCCAGCATTTT
.	once	TRBV30	TRBJ2-5	CAWGIGVSRDF	TGTGCCTGGGGCATAGGTGTCAGCCGGGACTTC
.	once	TRBV5-1	TRBJ1-1	CASISTGRADEAFF	TGCGCCAGCATAAGTACGGGGAGGGCGGATGAAGCTTTCTTT
.	.	TRBV10-3	TRBJ1-3	CAISRGNSGNTIYF	TGTGCCATCAGTAGGGGAAACTCTGGAAACACCATATATTTT
TRBD1	.	TRBV28	TRBJ1-1	CASSYTGGTAEAFF	TGTGCCAGCAGTTATACAGGGGGCACGGCTGAAGCTTTCTTT
TRBD1	once	TRBV4-2	TRBJ1-2	CASSQGGQGAVGYTF	TGTGCCAGCAGCCAAGGGGGACAGGGGGCGGTTGGCTACACCTTC
.	.	TRBV3-1/TRBV3-2	TRBJ2-7	CASSPASAASSYEQYF	TGTGCCAGCAGCCCTGCGTCGGCGGCTAGCTCCTACGAGCAGTACTTC
.	.	TRBV11-2	TRBJ2-1	CASSSESSSYNEQFF	TGTGCCAGCAGCTCAGAATCCAGCTCCTACAATGAGCAGTTCTTC
.	.	TRBV30	TRBJ2-1	CAWRARWGESNEQFF	TGTGCCTGGAGGGCCCGGTGGGGGGAGTCCAATGAGCAGTTCTTC
.	.	TRBV27	TRBJ1-1	CASSFQGYAEAFF	TGTGCCAGCAGTTTCCAGGGGTACGCTGAAGCTTTCTTT
.	.	TRBV30	TRBJ1-4	CAWSVRGLWEKLFF	TGTGCCTGGAGTGTAAGGGGCCTATGGGAAAAACTGTTTTTT
.	.	TRBV7-2	TRBJ2-1	CASSFAPRAYNEQFF	TGTGCCAGCAGCTTTGCCCCAAGAGCGTACAATGAGCAGTTCTTC
TRBD1	few	TRBV27	TRBJ1-2	CASSSAGTGNYGYTF	TGTGCCAGCAGTTCGGCCGGGACAGGGAACTATGGCTACACCTTC
TRBD1	.	TRBV7-3	TRBJ2-1	CASSRGQGTYHEQFF	TGTGCCAGCAGCCGAGGACAGGGGACGTACCACGAGCAGTTCTTC
.	.	TRBV24-1	TRBJ2-5	CATSDLKGLGRGETQYF	TGTGCCACCAGTGATTTGAAAGGATTAGGGCGGGGCGAGACCCAGTACTTC
.	.	TRBV19	TRBJ2-2	CASSIEEYRNTGELFF	TGTGCCAGTAGTATAGAGGAATACAGGAACACCGGGGAGCTGTTTTTT
.	.	TRBV7-9	TRBJ2-5	CASSLVLTREETQYF	TGTGCCAGCAGCTTAGTGCTAACTAGAGAAGAGACCCAGTACTTC
.	.	TRBV13	TRBJ1-1	CASSSRQAAFF	TGTGCCAGCAGCTCGCGACAGGCAGCTTTCTTT
TRBD1	few	TRBV19	TRBJ1-6	CASGDRGIVSSYNSPLHF	TGTGCCAGTGGGGACAGAGGAATTGTTAGCTCCTATAATTCACCCCTCCACTTT
TRBD1	.	TRBV6-5	TRBJ1-5	CASSYDRVQPQHF	TGTGCCAGCAGCTACGACAGGGTTCAGCCCCAGCATTTT
.	.	TRBV28	TRBJ2-5	CASSWRQVETQYF	TGTGCCAGCAGTTGGAGACAGGTAGAGACCCAGTACTTC
TRBD1	.	TRBV3-1/TRBV3-2	TRBJ1-2	CASSQPSPGQGARGYTF	TGTGCCAGCAGCCAACCTTCACCGGGACAGGGGGCTCGCGGCTACACCTTC
.	.	TRBV9	TRBJ1-1	CASSFRPNTEAFF	TGTGCCAGCAGCTTTCGTCCGAACACTGAAGCTTTCTTT
.	.	TRBV18	TRBJ2-1	CASSPTDSYNEQFF	TGTGCCAGCTCACCGACGGACAGTTACAATGAGCAGTTCTTC
.	.	TRBV19	TRBJ1-1	CASTPWAGENTEAFF	TGTGCCAGTACCCCCTGGGCAGGGGAGAACACTGAAGCTTTCTTT
.	.	TRBV7-2	TRBJ1-2	CASSLLGGYGYTF	TGTGCCAGCAGCTTACTGGGAGGCTATGGCTACACCTTC
.	.	TRBV19	TRBJ2-7	CASSIGGSSYEQYF	TGTGCCAGTAGTATAGGAGGGAGCTCCTACGAGCAGTACTTC